These T cell receptor beta chains were read from a single sample in a study of regulatory T cells in long-lasting Graves disease. Via MiXCR, TCRdb re-called the multiplex PCR reads, giving one row per CDR3 protein. The profile shows more than 400,000 distinct CDR3 sequences, 16% of them singletons. This same sample was also taken into another study, of T cells in Graves' hyperthyroidism and ophthalmopathy.

The sample here was peripheral blood mononuclear cells (PBMCs), taken at new diagnosis, from a patient treated with antithyroid drugs. The receptors were sampled from a woman aged 25 to 39 with Graves disease. CDR3s include the opening cysteine and the closing phenylalanine or tryptophan. Clone size is not always given. Where it is, it says once, few, many or a class for expanded clones.

V,J,size,CDR3
TRBV10-3,TRBJ1-4,-,CAIKDSGGKSNEKLFF
TRBV28,TRBJ1-5,many,CASAGDSNQPQHF
TRBV28,TRBJ2-3,many,CASQRTGTDTQYF
TRBV10-3,TRBJ1-5,many,CAISQGARNQPQHF
TRBV3-1,TRBJ1-4,many,CASSDTAGHEKLFF
TRBV7-9,TRBJ1-2,many,CASSVTGSFYGYTF
TRBV5-1,TRBJ2-1,few,CASSLAYAEQFF
TRBV20-1,TRBJ1-1,few,CSAHRTASTEAFF
TRBV19,TRBJ2-3,-,CASNIGGDRDTQYF
TRBV20-1,TRBJ2-1,many,CSASPRGGILDEQFF
TRBV29-1,TRBJ2-1,many,CSVARGGGTSSYNEQFF
TRBV5-1,TRBJ2-3,few,CASSPTSGSSDTQYF
TRBV12-3/TRBV12-4,TRBJ1-1,many,CASSQNRGGTEAFF
TRBV6-2/TRBV6-3,TRBJ2-4,few,CASGARGDGNIQYF
TRBV18,TRBJ1-5,many,CASSPFSQVDQPQHF
TRBV6-1,TRBJ1-2,-,CASSEARGVVYTF
TRBV20-1,TRBJ2-3,many,CSASGSTDTQYF
TRBV9,TRBJ1-2,-,CASSVLTGQGEGYTF
TRBV7-6,TRBJ1-1,many,CASSSHLYTEAFF
TRBV10-3,TRBJ1-5,-,CAISVTDRGDQPQHF
TRBV20-1,TRBJ2-2,many,CSARDWGQGNTGELFF
TRBV20-1,TRBJ2-7,many,CSAQLALDPYEQYF
TRBV10-3,TRBJ1-2,-,CAISETGKEYGYTF
TRBV20-1,TRBJ1-2,-,CSAADRDYGYTF
TRBV11-2,TRBJ1-6,few,CASSLRARNNLYNSPLHF
TRBV5-1,TRBJ2-7,-,CASSWTGQGADEQYF
TRBV7-9,TRBJ1-1,-,CASSLGGDTRTEAFF
TRBV4-1,TRBJ2-2,-,CASSAMPGGLGELFF
TRBV28,TRBJ1-2,many,CASSLLGLYGYTF
TRBV6-9,TRBJ2-1,many,CASSYRGSYNEQFF
TRBV5-6,TRBJ2-5,many,CASSRMGTEETQYF
TRBV28,TRBJ2-7,many,CASSLLIRHRLSYEQYF
TRBV27,TRBJ2-7,few,CASSLSTGRVEQYF
TRBV11-1,TRBJ2-1,-,CASSSGQPSYNEQFF
TRBV27,TRBJ2-7,many,CASSSTRLGQGAWEQYF
TRBV4-1,TRBJ2-7,-,CASSPLGGEAYEQYF
TRBV28,TRBJ2-3,many,CASSSPGTSGTSTDTQYF
TRBV5-1,TRBJ2-3,many,CASSSSTDGGTQYF